This record concerns one TCR beta chain sequence. Its specificity is not known. Looked up from germline, CDR1 is SGHNT and CDR2 is YYREEE (reference sequence). CDR3 size: 13 residues. V shed 4 bases, J shed 9 bases, and the junction held 9 bases outside the gene matches. The sample comes from a study of cytomegalovirus exposure and HLA in healthy donors. Notes on the study in general: Presence/absence analysis assumed near-uniform sequencing depth across donors. V- and J-gene trimming of TCR beta was linked (in a later analysis) to a missense DCLRE1C variant.

13 Jbeta primers and 60 Vbeta primers were used for the PCR. Assay used: immunoSEQ multiplex PCR; TCRdb lists only in-frame clones, some missing. The sample lists about 130,000 clones, about 74% seen once, with 4.3% in the top ten. This clonotype originated in a young man in good health and CMV-seropositive. The source material was PBMCs. This chain uses TRBV5-4 with TRBJ1-2; 7 bases map to TRBD1. DNA of the CDR3: TGTGCCAGCAGCGCTGACAGGGACCCGCGCTACACCTTC. Translation gives CASSADRDPRYTF.